This T cell receptor (beta chain) was sequenced during a study of cytomegalovirus exposure and HLA in healthy donors. Study results and caveats: The study flagged roughly 150 TCR beta chains as cytomegalovirus-associated. For most TCR sequences rarity was the rule, although some public TCRs occurred in many donors.

The repertoire was sequenced with immunoSEQ multiplex PCR; TCRdb's copy has only in-frame clones and lacks some. The profile covers about 200,000 clones, with 86% appearing a single time and 1.4% to 1.5% taken by the ten largest. A remark on this clone: Its antigen is not identified.

Sequenced input: PBMCs. The sequence came from a woman between 18 and 29 years old in good health and CMV-seronegative.

The CDR3 DNA reads as TGTGCCCTACTCATAGGGGCCTACGAGCAGTACTTC. Translated, it gives CALLIGAYEQYF. This chain links TRBV2 with TRBJ2-7; tentative D call: TRBD1 (5 bases). This CDR3 has 12 amino acids. Germline CDR1 and CDR2: SNHLY and FYNNEI. With 11 bases removed from V and 2 bases from J, the gap between germline ends came to 13 bases.